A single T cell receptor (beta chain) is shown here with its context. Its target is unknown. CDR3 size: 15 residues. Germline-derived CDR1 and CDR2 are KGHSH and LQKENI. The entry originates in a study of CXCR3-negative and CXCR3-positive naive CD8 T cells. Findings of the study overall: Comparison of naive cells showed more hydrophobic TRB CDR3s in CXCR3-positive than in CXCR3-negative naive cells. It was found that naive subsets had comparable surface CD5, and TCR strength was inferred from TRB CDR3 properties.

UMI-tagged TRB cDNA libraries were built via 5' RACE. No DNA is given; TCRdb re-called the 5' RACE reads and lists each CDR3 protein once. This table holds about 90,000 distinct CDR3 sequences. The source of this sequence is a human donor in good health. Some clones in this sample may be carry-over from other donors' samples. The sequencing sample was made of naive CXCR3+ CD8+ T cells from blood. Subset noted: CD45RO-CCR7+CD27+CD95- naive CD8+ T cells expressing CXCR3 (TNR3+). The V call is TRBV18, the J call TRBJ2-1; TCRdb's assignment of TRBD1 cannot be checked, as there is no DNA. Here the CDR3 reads CASSPIQGAYNEQFF.